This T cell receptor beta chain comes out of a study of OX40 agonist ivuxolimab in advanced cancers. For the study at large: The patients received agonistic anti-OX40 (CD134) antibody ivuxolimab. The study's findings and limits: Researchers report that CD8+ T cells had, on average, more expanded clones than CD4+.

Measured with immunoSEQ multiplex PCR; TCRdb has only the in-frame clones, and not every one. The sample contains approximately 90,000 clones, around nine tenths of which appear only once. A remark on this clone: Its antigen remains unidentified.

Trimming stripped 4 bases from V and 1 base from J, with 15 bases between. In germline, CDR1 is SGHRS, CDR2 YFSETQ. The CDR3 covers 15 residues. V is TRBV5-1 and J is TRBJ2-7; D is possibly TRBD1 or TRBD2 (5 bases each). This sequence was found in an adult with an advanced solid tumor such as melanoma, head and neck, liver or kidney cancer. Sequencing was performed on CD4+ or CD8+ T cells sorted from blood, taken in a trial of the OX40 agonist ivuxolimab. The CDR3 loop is CASSGSRDQSYEQYF. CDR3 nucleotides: TGCGCCAGCAGCGGCTCCCGGGACCAATCCTACGAGCAGTACTTC.